Shown below are 2 T cell receptor beta chains from a single sample sequenced in a study of cytomegalovirus exposure and HLA in healthy donors. PCR involved 60 Vbeta and 13 Jbeta primers. This table comes from immunoSEQ multiplex PCR, and its TCRdb copy is limited to in-frame clones, with some not included. The table shows some 70,000 clones, with around 72% occurring only once. Source material: PBMCs. These receptors originate from a male donor in good health and CMV-seropositive.

This chain links TRBV6-7 with TRBJ1-2, with TRBD1 identical over 11 bases. TRBV6-7 is noted as an ORF with a role that remains uncertain. The CDR3 is 14 residues long. After removal of 6 bases from V and 8 bases from J, the junction contained 8 bases not matched to a gene. CDR3 loop: CASSPGTGGSGYTF. The CDR3 nucleotides read TGTGCCAGCAGCCCCGGGACAGGGGGTTCGGGCTACACCTTC.

This chain joins TRBV4-3 and TRBJ2-3; 12 bases align to TRBD2. This CDR3 is built from 16 residues. The junction had 5 bases not matched to a gene; V was cut back by 2 bases and J by 5 bases. Germline V gene sequence: CDR1 LGHNA, CDR2 YSLEER. The CDR3 protein is CASSQSLAGGRDTQYF. The CDR3 DNA follows: TGCGCCAGCAGCCAATCCCTAGCGGGGGGGCGAGATACGCAGTATTTT.